This T cell receptor (beta chain) was sequenced during a study of Ad26.COV2.S vaccination and SARS-CoV-2 variants. Clones were sequenced by immunoSEQ multiplex PCR, and TCRdb holds only the in-frame ones, with some missing. The sample holds 400,000 to 450,000 clones, around 92% seen once. CDR3 length: 11 amino acids. CDR1 and CDR2 from the germline V gene are MNHEY and SVGAGI. The ends were cut back, 7 bases at V and 8 bases at J, with 11 bases in the middle. The treatment denotes: 15 to 20 received Ad26.COV2.S at low or high dose, single or two shots; 5 received placebo; per-sample allocation not given. At day 63 after the first vaccine or placebo injection, samples were drawn. A Boston adult aged 18-55 years was the donor.

This clonotype originated in a person between 18 and 65 years old who received the Ad26.COV2.S COVID-19 vaccine or a placebo. The genes are TRBV6-5 and TRBJ1-2, with D possibly being TRBD1 (5 bases). Specimen: peripheral blood, collected in a trial of Ad26.COV2.S vaccine versus placebo. The CDR3 DNA reads TGTGCCAGCACAGGGCTGGGCGGCTACACCTTC. It is translated as CASTGLGGYTF.